These 29 T cell receptor beta chains came from one sample sequenced in a study of T cell responses to AZD1222 COVID-19 vaccine. Libraries were prepared by immunoSEQ multiplex PCR; TCRdb keeps only in-frame clonotypes and omits some of them. The data hold approximately 93,000 clones, with more than 70% observed a single time. This specimen consisted of peripheral blood, obtained 28 days after the second AZD1222 dose. Source of these receptors: an adult who received the AZD1222 COVID-19 vaccine.

The V gene is TRBV11-3, the J gene TRBJ2-1; D is unresolved. CDR1 is SGHNT and CDR2 is YENEEA in the germline V gene. The length of the CDR3 is 13 residues. The germline V and J ends were trimmed by 0 bases and 5 bases, with 5 bases remaining between them. DNA for the CDR3: TGTGCCAGCAGCTTAGACAGGCACAATGAGCAGTTCTTC. It yields the protein CASSLDRHNEQFF.

The J gene is TRBJ1-3, the V gene TRBV5-1, with 9 bases identical to TRBD1. Germline values: CDR1 SGHRS, CDR2 YFSETQ. The CDR3 sequence is 16 residues long. The V gene end was trimmed by 0 bases and the J gene end by 2 bases; junction bases not matched to a gene: 3. The CDR3 reads CASSLAGQGAGNTIYF. For the CDR3, the DNA is TGCGCCAGCAGCTTGGCGGGACAGGGTGCTGGAAACACCATATATTTT.

The rearrangement joins TRBV19 to TRBJ1-5, with D possibly being TRBD1 (5 bases). The CDR3 loop spans 12 amino acids. The V end lost 1 base, the J end lost 9 bases, and 7 bases lay between the germline ends. Germline V gene lookup returns CDR1 LNHDA and CDR2 SQIVND (reference sequence). Written as DNA, the CDR3 is TGTGCCAGTAGTATAGGGGGGTCGCCCCAGCATTTT. As protein: CASSIGGSPQHF. The complete variable domain, with remaining parts taken from reference TRBV19 and TRBJ1-5, reads DGGITQSPKYLFRKEGQNVTLSCEQNLNHDAMYWYRQDPGQGLRLIYYSQIVNDFQKGDIAEGYSVSREKKESFPLTVTSAQKNPTAFYLCASSIGGSPQHFGDGTRLSIL.

The V call is TRBV3-1 (or the pseudogene TRBV3-2), the J call TRBJ2-7, with TRBD1 as a possible D gene (7 bases). The germline V and J ends were trimmed by 5 bases and 3 bases, with 14 bases remaining between them. CDR3 length: 14 residues. Germline loops: CDR1 LGHDT, CDR2 YNNKEL (reference sequence). The CDR3 region has the DNA TGTGCCAGCAGCGACGACAGGGAGGACTACGAGCAGTACTTC. Protein sequence: CASSDDREDYEQYF.

The chain carries TRBV6-5 and TRBJ1-4; tentatively, D is TRBD1 (5 bases). Germline CDR1 reads MNHEY; CDR2 reads SVGAGI. This CDR3 has 15 amino acids. V was shortened by 6 bases and J by 2 bases, with 13 bases between the two germline ends. The CDR3 nucleotides read TGTGCCAGCAGCAATGGGGGGTTCACTAATGAAAAACTGTTTTTT. Amino acids: CASSNGGFTNEKLFF.

V usage is TRBV2 and J usage is TRBJ2-5; possible D gene TRBD2, 6 bases. CDR3 length: 12 residues. Between the trimmed V and J ends, which lost 6 bases and 3 bases, there was a span of 8 bases. Germline V gene data show CDR1 as SNHLY and CDR2 as FYNNEI. In nucleotides, the CDR3 is TGTGCCAGCAGGGACTACGAAGAGACCCAGTACTTC. Translation gives CASRDYEETQYF.

The chain joins TRBV19 to TRBJ2-2, with D perhaps TRBD1 (5 bases). Germline V gene lookup returns CDR1 LNHDA and CDR2 SQIVND (reference sequence). V shed 5 bases and J shed 2 bases, with 12 bases lying between them. This CDR3 comprises 15 residues. CDR3 in amino acids: CASSPVTGNTGELFF. CDR3 bases: TGTGCCAGTAGTCCAGTAACAGGAAACACCGGGGAGCTGTTTTTT.

The genes are TRBV7-9 and TRBJ1-1; D unclear. V was cut by 5 bases and J by 6 bases, with 10 bases left in between. CDR3 length: 12 residues. Germline lookup yields CDR1 SEHNR and CDR2 FQNEAQ (reference sequence). The CDR3 DNA reads TGTGCCAGCAGCGGGCAGATCCCTGAAGCTTTCTTT. Translation: CASSGQIPEAFF. The entire variable domain, with the rest obtained from reference TRBV7-9 and TRBJ1-1, is as follows: DTGVSQNPRHKITKRGQNVTFRCDPISEHNRLYWYRQTLGQGPEFLTYFQNEAQLEKSRLLSDRFSAERPKGSFSTLEIQRTEQGDSAMYLCASSGQIPEAFFGQGTRLTVV.

V is TRBV29-1 and J is TRBJ2-1, with D unclear. The CDR3 has 13 residues. The V end lost 2 bases, the J end lost 6 bases, and 11 bases lay between the germline ends. CDR1 is SQVTM, CDR2 ANQGSEA, per germline. This CDR3 is CSVERLNPNEQFF. CDR3 coding DNA: TGCAGCGTTGAACGGCTGAACCCCAATGAGCAGTTCTTC.

The genes are TRBV19 and TRBJ1-3; tentatively, D is TRBD1 (5 bases). Germline CDR1 and CDR2: LNHDA and SQIVND (reference sequence). The CDR3 sequence is 15 residues long. The V end was cut by 7 bases, the J end by 4 bases, with 17 bases between. CDR3 sequence reads: CASKTGTKGGNTIYF. CDR3 bases: TGTGCCAGTAAAACCGGGACCAAAGGAGGAAACACCATATATTTT.

The genes are TRBV19 and TRBJ2-1; weak D call: TRBD1 (5 bases). The CDR3 consists of 16 residues. From germline, CDR1 is LNHDA and CDR2 SQIVND (reference sequence). Trimming left V 3 bases short and J 4 bases short, with 16 bases between. Written as DNA, the CDR3 is TGTGCCAGTAGTATCAGGACCAAAGGACATTACAATGAGCAGTTCTTC. Translated: CASSIRTKGHYNEQFF.

This sequence joins TRBV6-5 and TRBJ2-7; D call uncertain. The CDR3 is 10 amino acids. Looked up from germline, CDR1 is MNHEY and CDR2 is SVGAGI. Trimming pared 8 bases from V and 2 bases from J, leaving 4 bases between. CDR3 sequence (DNA): TGTGCCAGCGGAACCTACGAGCAGTACGTC. As protein: CASGTYEQYV.

The chain employs TRBV6-2 or TRBV6-3 and TRBJ2-1; 7 positions match TRBD2. V shed 3 bases and J 0 bases; nucleotides not matched to a gene: 8. CDR1 and CDR2 (germline): MNHEY, SVGEGT. CDR3 length equals 17 residues. CDR3: CASSYRPSGSSYNEQFF. CDR3 nucleotides: TGTGCCAGCAGTTATCGACCTAGCGGAAGCTCCTACAATGAGCAGTTCTTC.

J is TRBJ2-7 and V is TRBV5-1, with 9 positions matching TRBD1. The length of the CDR3 is 14 residues. Per germline, CDR1 SGHRS and CDR2 YFSETQ. Germline trimming cut 4 bases from V and 3 bases from J; bases unmatched to any gene: 5. The chain's CDR3 is CASSRTGEVYEQYF. The DNA for the CDR3 is TGCGCCAGCAGCAGGACAGGGGAGGTCTACGAGCAGTACTTC.

This CDR3 reads CASTHAGVPYGYTF. The DNA of the CDR3 is TGTGCCAGTACTCATGCTGGGGTCCCCTATGGCTACACCTTC. The V call is TRBV19, the J call TRBJ1-2; D unclear. Per germline, CDR1 LNHDA and CDR2 SQIVND (reference sequence). The CDR3 spans 14 residues. The V end lost 7 bases, the J end lost 4 bases, and 16 bases lay between the germline ends.

This CDR3 is CSVETGSFSNYGYTF. CDR3 coding DNA: TGCAGCGTTGAAACAGGTTCTTTTTCTAACTATGGCTACACCTTC. The chain is built from TRBV29-1 and TRBJ1-2, with D perhaps TRBD1 (5 bases). Trimming removed 2 bases at V and 0 bases at J, with 13 bases between. The germline V gene encodes CDR1 SQVTM and CDR2 ANQGSEA. This CDR3 contains 15 residues. Drawing the rest from reference TRBV29-1 and TRBJ1-2, the complete variable domain is SAVISQKPSRDICQRGTSLTIQCQVDSQVTMMFWYRQQPGQSLTLIATANQGSEATYESGFVIDKFPISRPNLTFSTLTVSNMSPEDSSIYLCSVETGSFSNYGYTFGSGTRLTVV.

This clone was seen only a few times. The V gene is TRBV2, the J gene TRBJ1-5, with a tentative D call TRBD1 (6 bases). In germline, CDR1 is SNHLY, CDR2 FYNNEI. There are 15 residues in the CDR3. Trimming stripped 6 bases from V and 2 bases from J, with 14 bases between. CDR3 coding DNA: TGTGCCAGCAGCGCGGAATCAGGGGGCAATCAGCCCCAGCATTTT. It is translated as CASSAESGGNQPQHF. Supplemented by reference TRBV2 and TRBJ1-5, the full variable domain reads EPEVTQTPSHQVTQMGQEVILRCVPISNHLYFYWYRQILGQKVEFLVSFYNNEISEKSEIFDDQFSVERPDGSNFTLKIRSTKLEDSAMYFCASSAESGGNQPQHFGDGTRLSIL.

The gene calls are TRBV24-1 and TRBJ2-1, with 8 positions matching TRBD2. Trimming at V came to 2 bases and at J to 8 bases, leaving 7 bases not matched to a gene. The V gene's germline CDR1 is KGHDR and CDR2 SFDVKD. This CDR3 spans 15 amino acids. The CDR3 DNA reads TGTGCCACCAGTGATTCGGGACTAGGGAGGGATGAGCAGTTCTTC. It translates to CATSDSGLGRDEQFF.

This chain connects TRBV5-1 to TRBJ2-3, with D unclear. This CDR3 region has 14 residues. The V end was cut by 4 bases, the J end by 2 bases, with 11 bases between. Germline CDR1 SGHRS, CDR2 YFSETQ. The CDR3 spells CASSATVYTDTQYF. In DNA form, the CDR3 reads TGCGCCAGCAGCGCGACTGTTTACACAGATACGCAGTATTTT.

The gene calls are TRBV7-9 and TRBJ1-2, with 7 bases that match TRBD1. The CDR3 is made up of 15 amino acids. V shed 5 bases and J 4 bases; nucleotides not matched to a gene: 10. The germline V gene encodes CDR1 SEHNR and CDR2 FQNEAQ (reference sequence). CDR3 coding DNA: TGTGCCAGCAGCGTCCGGAGACAGGGTCTCTATGGCTACACCTTC. Translating it yields CASSVRRQGLYGYTF.

Turning to this clone: At one boundary the junction diverges from the germline segment, which might be a read error. V gene TRBV4-1 combines with J gene TRBJ2-1; D not resolved. The CDR3 totals 13 residues. Germline V lookup: CDR1 MGHRA, CDR2 YSYEKL. DNA of the CDR3: TGCGCCAGCAGCGAAGAGTCCTACAATGAGCAGTTCTTC. Translating gives CASSEESYNEQFF.

The chain links TRBV7-9 to TRBJ2-1; D is perhaps TRBD1 or TRBD2 (5 bases each). Trimming took 0 bases from V and 6 from J, leaving 12 bases between them. In germline, CDR1 is SEHNR, CDR2 FQNEAQ (reference sequence). The CDR3 spans 15 residues. CDR3 DNA: TGTGCCAGCAGCTTAGCGAGGGACCCACCCAATGAGCAGTTCTTC. Encoded protein: CASSLARDPPNEQFF.

This chain links TRBV7-6 with TRBJ1-2; tentative D call: TRBD1 (6 bases). V was clipped by 1 base and J by 1 base, with 7 bases between them. The germline CDR1 and CDR2 sequences are SGHVS and FNYEAQ. This CDR3 contains 14 residues. In DNA, the CDR3 is TGTGCCAGCAGCTTAGGGACAGATAACTATGGCTACACCTTC. Translating gives CASSLGTDNYGYTF.

This rearrangement joins TRBV18 to TRBJ2-2, with TRBD1 identical over 12 bases. V shed 1 base, J shed 6 bases, and the junction held 15 bases outside the gene matches. Germline V CDR1 and CDR2: KGHSH, LQKENI. This CDR3 spans 20 amino acids. CDR3 DNA: TGTGCCAGCTCACCACTGGGACAGGGGGCGTTCGTTGATTCCCCCGGGGAGCTGTTTTTT. Its protein product is CASSPLGQGAFVDSPGELFF.

This chain links TRBV7-9 with TRBJ2-7; 8 nucleotides align to TRBD1. CDR1 and CDR2 (germline): SEHNR, FQNEAQ (reference sequence). J lost 2 bases, V lost 2 bases, and 5 bases had no gene match. The CDR3 is 15 residues long. CDR3 region: CASSLRQGATYEQYF. DNA of the CDR3: TGTGCCAGCAGCTTACGGCAGGGGGCAACCTACGAGCAGTACTTC. Combining the CDR3 with reference TRBV7-9 and TRBJ2-7 gives the whole variable domain DTGVSQNPRHKITKRGQNVTFRCDPISEHNRLYWYRQTLGQGPEFLTYFQNEAQLEKSRLLSDRFSAERPKGSFSTLEIQRTEQGDSAMYLCASSLRQGATYEQYFGPGTRLTVT.

This clone was recorded a few times. The chain uses TRBV6-1 and TRBJ2-6; no firm D call. Per germline, CDR1 MNHNS and CDR2 SASEGT. The CDR3 has 16 residues. V lost 2 bases and J lost 0, with 8 bases in between. Here the CDR3 DNA reads TGTGCCAGCAGTGAATCTTGGAGCTCTGGGGCCAACGTCCTGACTTTC. It encodes CASSESWSSGANVLTF.

The rearrangement joins TRBV4-2 to TRBJ2-7; 10 bases map to TRBD2. V gave up 0 bases and J gave up 2 bases; unmatched junction bases: 7. Germline V lookup: CDR1 LGHNA, CDR2 YNFKEQ. The CDR3 sequence is 17 residues long. The CDR3 DNA follows: TGTGCCAGCAGCCAAGATCCCACTAGCGGGGAGACCTACGAGCAGTACTTC. It is translated as CASSQDPTSGETYEQYF.

The rearrangement links TRBV7-6 to TRBJ1-2; no firm D call. The CDR3 length is 16 residues. The V gene lost 1 base and the J gene lost 4 bases, with 16 bases spanning the gap. The V gene's germline CDR1 is SGHVS and CDR2 FNYEAQ. DNA for the CDR3: TGTGCCAGCAGCTTAGACGGCGTCTCCGACATCTATGGCTACACCTTC. It specifies CASSLDGVSDIYGYTF.

The chain combines TRBV29-1 with TRBJ1-1; no firm D call. Germline loops: CDR1 SQVTM, CDR2 ANQGSEA. This CDR3 region has 15 residues. V gave up 0 bases and J gave up 5 bases, with 16 bases separating them. CDR3 protein: CSVEDGLERGTEAFF. CDR3 bases: TGCAGCGTTGAAGACGGGTTAGAACGGGGTACTGAAGCTTTCTTT.